The following is a T cell receptor (beta chain) sequence with its context. What antigen it recognizes has not been identified. No base-level quality is on record; no much larger clone is a single base apart. This entry is derived from a study of T cell repertoires in cytomegalovirus infection (dated by TCRdb to between 2018 and 2020). With regard to the full study: Recently identified HLA-C-restricted CMV epitopes, whose presentation resists viral immunomodulation, were targeted by peptide stimulations together with well-studied HLA-B-restricted epitopes. Donor HLA type was relevant to the analysis, as public TCR beta signatures indicated carriage of CMV infection together with the matching HLA type. Results the study describes overall, beyond this receptor: The ex vivo response was dominated by HLA-C-restricted CMV-specific TCR beta clonotypes, and the single most frequent clonotype in two of eight donors was supplied by these HLA-C-restricted clonotypes. In both this cohort and an independent cohort of under 450 donors, the cumulative frequency of public TCR beta family members distinguished carriers of CMV infection plus the relevant HLA type.

Reads for this sample came from an Illumina HiSeq 1500. In TCRdb, the public reads were trimmed at Q25 with fastp and aligned with MiXCR, with productive beta chains retained. Rows are unified per CDR3 protein, each entry keeping the most common DNA and genes. The sample records 550,000 to 850,000 distinct CDR3 sequences, 33% of which are singletons. The ten largest make up about 18% of the sample. What this sample's treatment or condition label stands for: in vitro stimulation with specific CMV peptide epitopes to enrich CMV-specific T cells. From the cysteine through the phenylalanine, the CDR3 covers 14 amino acids. Of all the DNA, just the CDR3 is kept, 42 bases in frame from base 1. The junction shows trimming of 4 bases on V and 2 bases on J, plus 9 bases between the germline ends. According to the germline V gene, CDR1 reads SGHTA and CDR2 reads FQGNSA.

Sequencing was performed on cultured PBMCs, taken from culture after CMV antigen stimulation. The V gene is TRBV7-2 and the J gene is TRBJ2-1, with the D gene not clear enough to name. The TCR sequence derives from a human donor in good health (CMV status not recorded). Some clones in this sample may be carry-over from other donors' samples. The CDR3 amino acid sequence is: CASSSRKTYNEQFF. The nucleotides are TGTGCCAGCAGCTCTCGGAAAACCTACAATGAGCAGTTCTTC. The CDR3 plus the reference TRBV7-2 and TRBJ2-1 genes for the other parts give the full variable domain: GAGVSQSPSNKVTEKGKDVELRCDPISGHTALYWYRQSLGQGLEFLIYFQGNSAPDKSGLPSDRFSAERTGGSVSTLTIQRTQQEDSAVYLCASSSRKTYNEQFFGPGTRLTVL.